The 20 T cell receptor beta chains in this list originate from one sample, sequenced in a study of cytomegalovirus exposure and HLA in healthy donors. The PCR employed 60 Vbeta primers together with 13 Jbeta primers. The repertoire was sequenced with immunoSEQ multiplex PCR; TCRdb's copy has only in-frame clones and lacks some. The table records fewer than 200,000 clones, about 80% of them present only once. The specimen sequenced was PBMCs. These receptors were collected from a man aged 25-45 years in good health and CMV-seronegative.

CDR3 region: CAWSVIRNTEAFF. CDR3 in DNA: TGTGCCTGGAGTGTGATCAGGAACACTGAAGCTTTCTTT. This chain uses TRBV30 with TRBJ1-1; D remains ambiguous. Deletions cut 0 bases from V and 1 base from J, with 6 bases between. CDR1 and CDR2 from the germline V gene are GTSNPN and SVGIG (reference sequence). The CDR3 covers 13 residues.

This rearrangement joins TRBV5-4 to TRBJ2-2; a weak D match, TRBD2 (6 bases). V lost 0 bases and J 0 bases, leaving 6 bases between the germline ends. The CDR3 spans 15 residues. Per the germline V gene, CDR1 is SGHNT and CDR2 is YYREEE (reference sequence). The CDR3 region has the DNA TGTGCCAGCAGCTTGGGACTAGCGAACACCGGGGAGCTGTTTTTT. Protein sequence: CASSLGLANTGELFF. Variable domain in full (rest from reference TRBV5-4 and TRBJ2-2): ETGVTQSPTHLIKTRGQQVTLRCSSQSGHNTVSWYQQALGQGPQFIFQYYREEENGRGNFPPRFSGLQFPNYSSELNVNALELDDSALYLCASSLGLANTGELFFGEGSRLTVL.

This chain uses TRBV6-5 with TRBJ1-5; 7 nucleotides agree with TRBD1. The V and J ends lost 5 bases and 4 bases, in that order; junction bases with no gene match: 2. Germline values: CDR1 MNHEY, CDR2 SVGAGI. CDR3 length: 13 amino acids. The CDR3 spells CASSTGVNQPQHF. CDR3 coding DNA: TGTGCCAGCAGTACAGGGGTTAATCAGCCCCAGCATTTT.

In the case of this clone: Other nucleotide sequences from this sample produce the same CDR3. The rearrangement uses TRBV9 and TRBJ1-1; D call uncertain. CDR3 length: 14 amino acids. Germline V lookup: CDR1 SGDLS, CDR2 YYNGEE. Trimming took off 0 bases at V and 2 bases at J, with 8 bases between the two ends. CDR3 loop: CASSVEGGNTEAFF. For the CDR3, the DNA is TGTGCCAGCAGCGTAGAGGGAGGAAACACTGAAGCTTTCTTT.

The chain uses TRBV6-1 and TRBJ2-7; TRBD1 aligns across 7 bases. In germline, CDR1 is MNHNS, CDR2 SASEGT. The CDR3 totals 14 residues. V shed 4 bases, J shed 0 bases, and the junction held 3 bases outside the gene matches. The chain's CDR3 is CASSVSGGSYEQYF. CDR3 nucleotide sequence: TGTGCCAGCAGTGTCTCAGGGGGCTCCTACGAGCAGTACTTC.

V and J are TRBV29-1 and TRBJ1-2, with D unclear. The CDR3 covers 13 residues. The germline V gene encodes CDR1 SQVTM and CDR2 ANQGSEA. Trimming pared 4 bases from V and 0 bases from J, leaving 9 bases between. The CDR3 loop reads CSVVGSSNYGYTF. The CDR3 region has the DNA TGCAGCGTTGTAGGGAGCTCTAACTATGGCTACACCTTC.

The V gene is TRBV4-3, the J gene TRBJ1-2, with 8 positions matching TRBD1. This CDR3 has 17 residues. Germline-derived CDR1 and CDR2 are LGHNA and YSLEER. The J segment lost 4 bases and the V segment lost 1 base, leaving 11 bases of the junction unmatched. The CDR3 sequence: CASSQAPGQGVGYGYTF. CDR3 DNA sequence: TGCGCCAGCAGCCAAGCCCCTGGACAGGGCGTCGGCTATGGCTACACCTTC.

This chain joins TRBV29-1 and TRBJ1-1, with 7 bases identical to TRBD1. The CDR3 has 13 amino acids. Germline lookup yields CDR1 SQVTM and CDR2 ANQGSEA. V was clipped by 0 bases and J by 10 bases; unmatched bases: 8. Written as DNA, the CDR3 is TGCAGCGTTGAAGAACAACAGGGGCTAGGAGCTTTCTTT. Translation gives CSVEEQQGLGAFF.

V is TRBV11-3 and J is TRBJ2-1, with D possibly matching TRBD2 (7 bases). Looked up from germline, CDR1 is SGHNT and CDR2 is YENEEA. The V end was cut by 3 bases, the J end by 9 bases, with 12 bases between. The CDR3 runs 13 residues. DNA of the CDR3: TGTGCCAGCAGCTTGAGGGGGGGAGGTGAGCAGTTCTTC. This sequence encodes CASSLRGGGEQFF.

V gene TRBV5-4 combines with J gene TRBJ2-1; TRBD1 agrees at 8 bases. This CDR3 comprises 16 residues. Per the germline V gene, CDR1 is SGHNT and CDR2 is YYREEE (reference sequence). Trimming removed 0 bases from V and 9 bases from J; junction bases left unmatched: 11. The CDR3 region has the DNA TGTGCCAGCAGCTTGGAGGGGGCCGGACAGGGAAGTGAGCAGTTCTTC. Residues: CASSLEGAGQGSEQFF.

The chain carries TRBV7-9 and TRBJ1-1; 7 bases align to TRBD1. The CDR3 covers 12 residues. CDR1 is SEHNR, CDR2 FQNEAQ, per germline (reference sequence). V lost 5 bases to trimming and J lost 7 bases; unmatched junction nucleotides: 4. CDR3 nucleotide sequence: TGTGCCAGCAGCCCAGCAGGGGGTGAAGCTTTCTTT. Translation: CASSPAGGEAFF. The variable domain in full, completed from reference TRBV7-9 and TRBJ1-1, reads DTGVSQNPRHKITKRGQNVTFRCDPISEHNRLYWYRQTLGQGPEFLTYFQNEAQLEKSRLLSDRFSAERPKGSFSTLEIQRTEQGDSAMYLCASSPAGGEAFFGQGTRLTVV.

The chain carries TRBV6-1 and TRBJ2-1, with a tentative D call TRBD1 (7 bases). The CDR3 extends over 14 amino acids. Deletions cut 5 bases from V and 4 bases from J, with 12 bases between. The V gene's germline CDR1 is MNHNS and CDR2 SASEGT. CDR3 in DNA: TGTGCCAGCAGTCTTCAGGGGGGATACAATGAGCAGTTCTTC. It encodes CASSLQGGYNEQFF.

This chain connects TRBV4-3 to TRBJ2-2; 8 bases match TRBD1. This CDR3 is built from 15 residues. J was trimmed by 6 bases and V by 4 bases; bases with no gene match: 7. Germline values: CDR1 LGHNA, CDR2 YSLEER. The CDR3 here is CASSPLTGAPGELFF. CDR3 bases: TGCGCCAGCAGCCCGCTGACAGGGGCACCCGGGGAGCTGTTTTTT.

In DNA form, the CDR3 reads TGTGCCAGCAGCTCGAAGGGTGGCGGGAGTATCTACGAGCAGTACTTC. Protein product: CASSSKGGGSIYEQYF. The chain uses TRBV11-2 and TRBJ2-7; 7 bases match TRBD2. This CDR3 is 16 amino acids long. Losses at the gene ends were 4 bases for V and 3 bases for J; bases not matched to a gene: 12. Germline assignment: CDR1 SGHAT and CDR2 FQNNGV. The full variable domain, completed using reference TRBV11-2 and TRBJ2-7, is EAGVAQSPRYKIIEKRQSVAFWCNPISGHATLYWYQQILGQGPKLLIQFQNNGVVDDSQLPKDRFSAERLKGVDSTLKIQPAKLEDSAVYLCASSSKGGGSIYEQYFGPGTRLTVT.

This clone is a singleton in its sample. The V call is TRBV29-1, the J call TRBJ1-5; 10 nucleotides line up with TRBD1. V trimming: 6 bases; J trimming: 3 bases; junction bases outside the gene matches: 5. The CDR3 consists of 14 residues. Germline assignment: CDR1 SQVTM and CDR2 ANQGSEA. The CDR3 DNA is TGCAGCGTAGCCGGACAGGGGGTCAATCAGCCCCAGCATTTT. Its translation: CSVAGQGVNQPQHF.

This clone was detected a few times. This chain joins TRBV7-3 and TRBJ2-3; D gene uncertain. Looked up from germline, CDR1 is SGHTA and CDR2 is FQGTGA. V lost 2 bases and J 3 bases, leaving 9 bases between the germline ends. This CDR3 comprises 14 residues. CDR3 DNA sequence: TGTGCCAGCAGCTTAGGCCCAAGAACAGATACGCAGTATTTT. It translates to CASSLGPRTDTQYF. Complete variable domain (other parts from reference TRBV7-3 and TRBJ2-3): GAGVSQTPSNKVTEKGKYVELRCDPISGHTALYWYRQSLGQGPEFLIYFQGTGAADDSGLPNDRFFAVRPEGSVSTLKIQRTERGDSAVYLCASSLGPRTDTQYFGPGTRLTVL.

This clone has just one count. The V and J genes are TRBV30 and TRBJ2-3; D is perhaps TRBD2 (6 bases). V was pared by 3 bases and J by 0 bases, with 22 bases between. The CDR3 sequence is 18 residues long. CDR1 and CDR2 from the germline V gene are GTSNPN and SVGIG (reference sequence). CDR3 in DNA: TGTGCCTGGAGCAAGGAGGGAGAGGGTTTTTTTAGCACAGATACGCAGTATTTT. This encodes CAWSKEGEGFFSTDTQYF.

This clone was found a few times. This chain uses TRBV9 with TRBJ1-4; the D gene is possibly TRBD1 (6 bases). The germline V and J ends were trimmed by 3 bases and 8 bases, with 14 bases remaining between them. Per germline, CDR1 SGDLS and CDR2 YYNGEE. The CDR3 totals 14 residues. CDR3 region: CASSAGHLFEKLFF. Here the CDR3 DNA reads TGTGCCAGCAGCGCGGGACATCTGTTCGAAAAACTGTTTTTT.

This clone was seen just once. CDR3 residues: CASSLSAGVGNTIYF. The CDR3 DNA reads as TGCGCCAGCAGCTTGTCCGCAGGGGTTGGAAACACCATATATTTT. The chain recombines TRBV5-1 with TRBJ1-3; TRBD1 might be the D (6 bases). V was clipped by 1 base and J by 3 bases, with 11 bases between them. The germline V gene encodes CDR1 SGHRS and CDR2 YFSETQ. This CDR3 has 15 amino acids.

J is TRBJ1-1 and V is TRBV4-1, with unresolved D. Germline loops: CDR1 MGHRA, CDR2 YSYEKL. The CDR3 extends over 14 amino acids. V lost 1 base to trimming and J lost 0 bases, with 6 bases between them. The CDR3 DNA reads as TGCGCCAGCAGCCAAGTGTCGGTGAACACTGAAGCTTTCTTT. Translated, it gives CASSQVSVNTEAFF.